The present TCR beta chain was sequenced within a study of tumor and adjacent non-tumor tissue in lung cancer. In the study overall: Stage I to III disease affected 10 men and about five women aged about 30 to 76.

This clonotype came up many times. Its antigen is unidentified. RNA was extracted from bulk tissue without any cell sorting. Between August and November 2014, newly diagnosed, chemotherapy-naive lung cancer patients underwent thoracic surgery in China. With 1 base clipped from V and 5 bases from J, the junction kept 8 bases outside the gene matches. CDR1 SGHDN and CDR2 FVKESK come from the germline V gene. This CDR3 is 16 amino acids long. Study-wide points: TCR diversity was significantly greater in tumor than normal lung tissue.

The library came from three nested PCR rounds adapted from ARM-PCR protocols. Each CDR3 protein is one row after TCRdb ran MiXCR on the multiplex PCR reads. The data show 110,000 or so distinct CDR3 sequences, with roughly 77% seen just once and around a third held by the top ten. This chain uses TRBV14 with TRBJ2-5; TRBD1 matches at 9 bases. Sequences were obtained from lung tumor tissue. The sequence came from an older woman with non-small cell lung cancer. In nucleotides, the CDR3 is TGTGCCAGCAGCCAAGGACAGGGGGGCGTTATGGAGACCCAGTACTTC. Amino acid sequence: CASSQGQGGVMETQYF.